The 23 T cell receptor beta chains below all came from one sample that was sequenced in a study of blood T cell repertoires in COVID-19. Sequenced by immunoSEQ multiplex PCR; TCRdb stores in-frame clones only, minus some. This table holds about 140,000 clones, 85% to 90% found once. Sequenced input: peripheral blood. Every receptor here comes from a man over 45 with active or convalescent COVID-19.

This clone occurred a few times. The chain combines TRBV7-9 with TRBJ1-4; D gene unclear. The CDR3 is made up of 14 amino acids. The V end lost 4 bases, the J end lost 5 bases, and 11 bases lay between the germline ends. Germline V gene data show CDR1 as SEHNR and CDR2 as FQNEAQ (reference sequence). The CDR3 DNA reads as TGTGCCAGCAGCTCCCTAAGTTACAATGAAAAACTGTTTTTT. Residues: CASSSLSYNEKLFF. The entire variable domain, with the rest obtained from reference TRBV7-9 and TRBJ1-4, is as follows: DTGVSQNPRHKITKRGQNVTFRCDPISEHNRLYWYRQTLGQGPEFLTYFQNEAQLEKSRLLSDRFSAERPKGSFSTLEIQRTEQGDSAMYLCASSSLSYNEKLFFGSGTQLSVL.

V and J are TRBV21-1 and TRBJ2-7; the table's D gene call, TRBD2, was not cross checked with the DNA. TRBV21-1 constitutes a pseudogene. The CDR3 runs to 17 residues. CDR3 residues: CASSKVGGTSGPYEQYF. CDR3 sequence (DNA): TGTGCCAGCAGCAAAGTAGGGGGGACTAGCGGGCCCTACGAGCAGTACTTC.

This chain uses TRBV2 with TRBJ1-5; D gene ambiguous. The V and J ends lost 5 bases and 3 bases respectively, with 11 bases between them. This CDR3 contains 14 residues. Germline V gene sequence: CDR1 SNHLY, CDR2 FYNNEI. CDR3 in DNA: TGTGCCAGCAGTCAACACACAGACAATCAGCCCCAGCATTTT. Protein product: CASSQHTDNQPQHF.

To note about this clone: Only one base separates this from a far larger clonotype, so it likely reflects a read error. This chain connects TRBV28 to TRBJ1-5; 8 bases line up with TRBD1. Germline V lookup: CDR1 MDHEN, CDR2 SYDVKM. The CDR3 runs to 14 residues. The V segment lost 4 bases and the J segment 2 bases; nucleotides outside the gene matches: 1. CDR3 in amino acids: CASSSTGGNQPQHF. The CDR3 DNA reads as TGTGCCAGCAGTTCGACAGGGGGCAATCAGCCCCAGCATTTT.

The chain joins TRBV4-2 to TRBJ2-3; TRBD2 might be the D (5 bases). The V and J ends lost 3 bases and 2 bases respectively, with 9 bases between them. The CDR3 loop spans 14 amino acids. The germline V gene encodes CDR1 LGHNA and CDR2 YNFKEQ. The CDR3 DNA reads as TGTGCCAGCAGCCATGGGGAGACCACAGATACGCAGTATTTT. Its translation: CASSHGETTDTQYF.

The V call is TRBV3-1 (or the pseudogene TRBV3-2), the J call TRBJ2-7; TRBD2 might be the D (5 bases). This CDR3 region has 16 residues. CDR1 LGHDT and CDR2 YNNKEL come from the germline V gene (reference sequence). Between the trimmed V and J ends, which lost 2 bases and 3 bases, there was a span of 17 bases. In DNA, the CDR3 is TGTGCCAGCAGCCAACCTCTAACCCGCGGACTCTACGAGCAGTACTTC. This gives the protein CASSQPLTRGLYEQYF.

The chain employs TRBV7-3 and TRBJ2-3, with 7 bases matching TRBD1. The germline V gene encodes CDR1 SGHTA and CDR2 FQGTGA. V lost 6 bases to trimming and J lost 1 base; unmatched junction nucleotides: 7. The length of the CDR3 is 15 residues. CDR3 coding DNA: TGTGCCAGCAGTAAAAGAGGGGGCGGCACAGATACGCAGTATTTT. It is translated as CASSKRGGGTDTQYF.

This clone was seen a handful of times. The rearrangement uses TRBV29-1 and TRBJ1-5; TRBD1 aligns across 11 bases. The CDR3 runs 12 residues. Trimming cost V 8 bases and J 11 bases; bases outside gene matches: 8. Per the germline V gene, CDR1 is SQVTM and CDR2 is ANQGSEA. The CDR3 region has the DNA TGCAGCCCGGGACAGGGGGACGGGACCCAGCATTTT. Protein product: CSPGQGDGTQHF. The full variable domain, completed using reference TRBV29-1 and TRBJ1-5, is SAVISQKPSRDICQRGTSLTIQCQVDSQVTMMFWYRQQPGQSLTLIATANQGSEATYESGFVIDKFPISRPNLTFSTLTVSNMSPEDSSIYLCSPGQGDGTQHFGDGTRLSIL.

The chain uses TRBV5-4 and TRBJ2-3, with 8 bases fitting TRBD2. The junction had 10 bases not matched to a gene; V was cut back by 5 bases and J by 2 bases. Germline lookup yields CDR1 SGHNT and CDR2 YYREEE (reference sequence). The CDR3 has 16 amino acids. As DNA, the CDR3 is TGTGCCAGCAGGCTGGGGGGCGGGAGGACCACAGATACGCAGTATTTT. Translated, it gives CASRLGGGRTTDTQYF.

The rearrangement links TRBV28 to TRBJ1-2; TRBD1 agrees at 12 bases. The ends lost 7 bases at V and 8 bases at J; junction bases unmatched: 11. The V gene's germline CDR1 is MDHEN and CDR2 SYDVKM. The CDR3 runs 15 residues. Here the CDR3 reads CASTLPGQGAVGYTF. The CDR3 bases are TGTGCCAGCACCCTTCCGGGACAGGGGGCGGTCGGCTACACCTTC.

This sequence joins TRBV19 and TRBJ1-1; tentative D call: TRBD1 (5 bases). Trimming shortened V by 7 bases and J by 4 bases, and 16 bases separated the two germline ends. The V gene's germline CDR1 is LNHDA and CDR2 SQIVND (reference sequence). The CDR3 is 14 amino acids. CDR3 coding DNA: TGTGCCAGTACCAGAAGGCAGGGCCGCACTGAAGCTTTCTTT. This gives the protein CASTRRQGRTEAFF.

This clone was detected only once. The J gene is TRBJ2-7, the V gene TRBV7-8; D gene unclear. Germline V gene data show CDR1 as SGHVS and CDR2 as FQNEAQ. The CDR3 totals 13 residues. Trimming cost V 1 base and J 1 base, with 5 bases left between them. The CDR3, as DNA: TGTGCCAGCAGCTTAGGGGCTTCCTACGAGCAGTACTTC. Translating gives CASSLGASYEQYF.

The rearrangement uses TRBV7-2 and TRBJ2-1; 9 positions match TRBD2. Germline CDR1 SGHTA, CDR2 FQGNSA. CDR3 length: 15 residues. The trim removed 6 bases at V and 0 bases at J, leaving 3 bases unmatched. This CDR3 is CASRPGLASYNEQFF. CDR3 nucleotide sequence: TGTGCCAGCAGACCGGGACTAGCCTCCTACAATGAGCAGTTCTTC.

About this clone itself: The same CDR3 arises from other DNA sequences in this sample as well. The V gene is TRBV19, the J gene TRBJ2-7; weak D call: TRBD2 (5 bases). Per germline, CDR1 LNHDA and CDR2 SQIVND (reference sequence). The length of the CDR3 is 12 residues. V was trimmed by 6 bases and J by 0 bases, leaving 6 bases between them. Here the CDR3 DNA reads TGTGCCAGTAGCCGGGACTCCTACGAGCAGTACTTC. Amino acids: CASSRDSYEQYF.

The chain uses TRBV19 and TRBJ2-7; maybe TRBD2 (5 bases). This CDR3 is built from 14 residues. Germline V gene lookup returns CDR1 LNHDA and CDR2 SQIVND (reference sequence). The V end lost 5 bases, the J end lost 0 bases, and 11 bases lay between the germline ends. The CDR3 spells CASSYGGYSYEQYF. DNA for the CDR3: TGTGCCAGTAGTTATGGAGGCTACTCCTACGAGCAGTACTTC.

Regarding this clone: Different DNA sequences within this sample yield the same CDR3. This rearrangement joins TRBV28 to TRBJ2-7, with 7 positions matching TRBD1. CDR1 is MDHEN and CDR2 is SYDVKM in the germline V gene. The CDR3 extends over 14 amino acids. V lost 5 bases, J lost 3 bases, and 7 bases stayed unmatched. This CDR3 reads CASSLPGQNYEQYF. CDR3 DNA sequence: TGTGCCAGCAGTCTACCGGGACAGAACTACGAGCAGTACTTC. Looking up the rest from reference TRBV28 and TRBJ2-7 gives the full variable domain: DVKVTQSSRYLVKRTGEKVFLECVQDMDHENMFWYRQDPGLGLRLIYFSYDVKMKEKGDIPEGYSVSREKKERFSLILESASTNQTSMYLCASSLPGQNYEQYFGPGTRLTVT.

The CDR3 is CAAERDTGELFF. The CDR3 DNA reads TGTGCCGCTGAGAGGGACACCGGGGAGCTGTTTTTT. The J gene is TRBJ2-2, the V gene TRBV12-3 or TRBV12-4, with D possibly being TRBD2 (5 bases). V lost 11 bases and J 3 bases, leaving 10 bases between the germline ends. The CDR3 covers 12 residues.

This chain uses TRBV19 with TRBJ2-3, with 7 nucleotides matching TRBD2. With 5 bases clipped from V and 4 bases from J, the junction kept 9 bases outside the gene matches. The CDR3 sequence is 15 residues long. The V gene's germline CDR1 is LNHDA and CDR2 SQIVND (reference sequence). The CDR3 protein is CASSLTSTGADTQYF. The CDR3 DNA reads TGTGCCAGTAGTCTGACTAGCACCGGGGCAGATACGCAGTATTTT. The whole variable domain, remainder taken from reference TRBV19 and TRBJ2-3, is DGGITQSPKYLFRKEGQNVTLSCEQNLNHDAMYWYRQDPGQGLRLIYYSQIVNDFQKGDIAEGYSVSREKKESFPLTVTSAQKNPTAFYLCASSLTSTGADTQYFGPGTRLTVL.

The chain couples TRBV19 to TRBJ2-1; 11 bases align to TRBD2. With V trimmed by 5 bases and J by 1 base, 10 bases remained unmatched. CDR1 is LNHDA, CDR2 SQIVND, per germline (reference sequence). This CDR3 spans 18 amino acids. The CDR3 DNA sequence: TGTGCCAGTAGTCCACGGAGGGTAGCGGGAGGGTCCTACAATGAGCAGTTCTTC. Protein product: CASSPRRVAGGSYNEQFF.

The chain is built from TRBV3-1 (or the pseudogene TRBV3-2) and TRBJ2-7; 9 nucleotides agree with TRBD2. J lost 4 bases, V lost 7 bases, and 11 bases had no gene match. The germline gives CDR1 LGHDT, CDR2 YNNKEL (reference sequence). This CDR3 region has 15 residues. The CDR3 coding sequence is TGTGCCAGCATGAGAACGAGCGGGAGGAATTACGAGCAGTACTTC. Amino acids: CASMRTSGRNYEQYF.

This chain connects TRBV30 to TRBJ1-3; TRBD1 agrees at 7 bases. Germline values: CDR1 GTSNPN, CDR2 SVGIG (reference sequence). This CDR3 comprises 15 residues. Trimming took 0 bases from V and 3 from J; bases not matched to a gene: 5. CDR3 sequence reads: CAWSVGQGGGNTIYF. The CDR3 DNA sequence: TGTGCCTGGAGTGTAGGGCAGGGGGGTGGAAACACCATATATTTT.

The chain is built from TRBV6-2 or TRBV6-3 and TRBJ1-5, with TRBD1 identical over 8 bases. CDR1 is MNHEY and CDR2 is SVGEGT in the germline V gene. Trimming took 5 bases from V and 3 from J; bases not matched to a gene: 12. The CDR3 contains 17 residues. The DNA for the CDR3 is TGTGCCAGCAGTGGGGGACAGGCCAAAGGAAACAATCAGCCCCAGCATTTT. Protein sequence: CASSGGQAKGNNQPQHF.

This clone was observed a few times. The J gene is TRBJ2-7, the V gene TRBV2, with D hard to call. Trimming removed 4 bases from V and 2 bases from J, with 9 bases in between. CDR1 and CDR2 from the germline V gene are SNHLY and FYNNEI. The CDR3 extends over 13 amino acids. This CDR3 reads CASSVGPAYEQYF. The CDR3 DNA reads TGTGCCAGCAGTGTGGGCCCCGCCTACGAGCAGTACTTC.